This T cell receptor beta chain came from a study of blood T cell repertoires in COVID-19. As for the study in general: Researchers got acute and convalescent COVID-19 samples from the United States, Italy and Spain.

This CDR3 has 14 residues. With V trimmed by 2 bases and J by 5 bases, 5 bases remained unmatched. CDR1 and CDR2 (germline): MGHRA, YSYEKL. The Seattle patients, enrolled during active infection, were followed longitudinally. As processed by the authors: Scientists estimated how many nucleated cells there were by amplifying reference gene primers. Only in-frame clones appear in the TCRdb table, and some are missing; sequencing was by immunoSEQ multiplex PCR. The V and J calls and the clone size are those of that table, but D and trimming were determined from the DNA. The table includes 250,000 to 350,000 clones, about 85% detected once.

Source material: peripheral blood. The chain is built from TRBV4-1 and TRBJ1-2; TRBD1 agrees at 7 bases. The clonotype comes from a human donor with COVID-19, enrolled during active disease. The donor label of this sample is uncertain. The CDR3 DNA reads TGCGCCAGCAGCCAAAGGACAGGATGGTATGGCTACACCTTC. It encodes CASSQRTGWYGYTF.